The 15 T cell receptor beta chains below come from one sample, sequenced in a study of blood T cell repertoires in COVID-19. TCRdb's table, derived via immunoSEQ multiplex PCR, lists solely in-frame clones and lacks some. This table has 250,000 or so clones, roughly 85% appearing once. Input material: peripheral blood. The source of these receptors is a man aged 18-30 years with active or convalescent COVID-19.

The chain joins TRBV29-1 to TRBJ1-2, with 8 nucleotides matching TRBD1. The length of the CDR3 is 11 residues. CDR1 SQVTM and CDR2 ANQGSEA come from the germline V gene. With V trimmed by 8 bases and J by 10 bases, 9 bases remained unmatched. The CDR3 nucleotides read TGCAGCTTTAGGACAGGGCCGGACTACACCTTC. Its protein product is CSFRTGPDYTF. The full variable domain, in which reference TRBV29-1 and TRBJ1-2 provide the parts outside the CDR3, is SAVISQKPSRDICQRGTSLTIQCQVDSQVTMMFWYRQQPGQSLTLIATANQGSEATYESGFVIDKFPISRPNLTFSTLTVSNMSPEDSSIYLCSFRTGPDYTFGSGTRLTVV.

The chain couples TRBV5-6 to TRBJ2-7; 8 bases line up with TRBD1. V shed 2 bases, J shed 3 bases, and the junction held 10 bases outside the gene matches. Germline-derived CDR1 and CDR2 are SGHDT and YYEEEE. The CDR3 spans 16 residues. The CDR3 here is CASSFIPGQENYEQYF. The CDR3 coding sequence is TGTGCCAGCAGCTTTATCCCGGGACAGGAGAACTACGAGCAGTACTTC.

In its sample, this clone was seen a few times. This chain uses TRBV30 with TRBJ1-1; 9 nucleotides match TRBD1. This CDR3 spans 13 amino acids. Unmatched junction bases numbered 4, after V lost 3 bases and J lost 5 bases. Per germline, CDR1 GTSNPN and CDR2 SVGIG (reference sequence). The CDR3, as DNA: TGTGCCTGGAGCACAGGGGGCGAGACTGAAGCTTTCTTT. Translation: CAWSTGGETEAFF.

The V gene is TRBV7-2, the J gene TRBJ2-7; 10 bases agree with TRBD2. The CDR3 consists of 14 residues. Germline assignment: CDR1 SGHTA and CDR2 FQGNSA. Germline trimming cut 5 bases from V and 5 bases from J; bases unmatched to any gene: 6. CDR3 coding DNA: TGTGCCAGCAGCCCTAGCGGGAGCGTCCACGAGCAGTACTTC. As protein: CASSPSGSVHEQYF.

This clone appeared a single time. The rearrangement joins TRBV7-2 to TRBJ1-1; unclear D gene. The CDR3 extends over 14 amino acids. Deletions cut 6 bases from V and 4 bases from J, with 15 bases between. The V gene's germline CDR1 is SGHTA and CDR2 FQGNSA. This chain's CDR3 is CASSLTRAGTEAFF. CDR3 DNA sequence: TGTGCCAGCAGTCTCACCCGGGCGGGCACTGAAGCTTTCTTT.

This chain connects TRBV7-3 to TRBJ1-6; maybe TRBD1 (5 bases). Germline V gives CDR1 SGHTA, CDR2 FQGTGA. V lost 1 base and J 5 bases, leaving 15 bases between the germline ends. This CDR3 comprises 17 residues. The CDR3 bases are TGTGCCAGCAGCTTAAATTTAGGCAGGGCGGATAATTCACCCCTCCACTTT. Its protein product is CASSLNLGRADNSPLHF.

The V and J genes are TRBV13 and TRBJ2-1; 8 bases agree with TRBD2. This CDR3 spans 21 amino acids. Germline lookup yields CDR1 PRHDT and CDR2 FYEKMQ (reference sequence). Losses at the gene ends were 4 bases for V and 4 bases for J; bases not matched to a gene: 24. CDR3 bases: TGTGCCAGCAGCTCCCTTTTAATAGACCCCGGGAGGGAGTTGAGTTACAATGAGCAGTTCTTC. It translates to CASSSLLIDPGRELSYNEQFF. The full variable domain, completed using reference TRBV13 and TRBJ2-1, is AAGVIQSPRHLIKEKRETATLKCYPIPRHDTVYWYQQGPGQDPQFLISFYEKMQSDKGSIPDRFSAQQFSDYHSELNMSSLELGDSALYFCASSSLLIDPGRELSYNEQFFGPGTRLTVL.

The rearrangement links TRBV9 to TRBJ2-5, with D perhaps TRBD2 (5 bases). The germline V gene has CDR1 SGDLS and CDR2 YYNGEE. Trimming pared 0 bases from V and 0 bases from J, leaving 9 bases between. This CDR3 comprises 15 residues. As DNA, the CDR3 is TGTGCCAGCAGCGTAGGGTGGCGGGACCAAGAGACCCAGTACTTC. Amino acid sequence: CASSVGWRDQETQYF.

The gene calls are TRBV5-6 and TRBJ1-4; 9 positions match TRBD1. Germline-derived CDR1 and CDR2 are SGHDT and YYEEEE. The V segment lost 1 base and the J segment 8 bases; nucleotides outside the gene matches: 6. The length of the CDR3 is 15 residues. CDR3 in amino acids: CASSLWGQGVEKLFF. The CDR3 region has the DNA TGTGCCAGCAGCTTGTGGGGACAGGGAGTCGAAAAACTGTTTTTT.

The CDR3 DNA is TGTGCCACCAGCAGAGGGGGGGATCCCTTCAATGAGCAGTTCTTC. It is translated as CATSRGGDPFNEQFF. The genes are TRBV15 and TRBJ2-1; D perhaps matches TRBD2 (6 bases). Trimming shortened V by 1 base and J by 6 bases, and 13 bases separated the two germline ends. The CDR3 runs to 15 residues. In germline, CDR1 is LNHNV, CDR2 YYDKDF (reference sequence).

J is TRBJ1-2 and V is TRBV6-5; D call uncertain. The germline V gene has CDR1 MNHEY and CDR2 SVGAGI. The CDR3 runs to 15 residues. V lost 5 bases to trimming and J lost 2 bases, with 15 bases between them. The DNA of the CDR3 is TGTGCCAGCAGTCCCCTTGACGGACTAAACTATGGCTACACCTTC. Translating gives CASSPLDGLNYGYTF.

Turning to this clone: The sample has other DNA sequences that encode this CDR3 too. The genes are TRBV20-1 and TRBJ1-2, with no clear D. V shed 3 bases and J shed 8 bases, with 10 bases lying between them. Germline CDR1 reads DFQATT; CDR2 reads SNEGSKA (reference sequence). The CDR3 is made up of 11 amino acids. The CDR3 DNA is TGCAGTGCTAGGGGCGGGAGAGGCTACACCTTC. It is translated as CSARGGRGYTF.

A single count supports this clone. The rearrangement links TRBV30 to TRBJ2-1; possible D gene TRBD2, 6 bases. Per the germline V gene, CDR1 is GTSNPN and CDR2 is SVGIG (reference sequence). V dropped 3 bases and J dropped 3 bases, with 9 bases sitting between them. The CDR3 has 13 residues. CDR3 DNA sequence: TGTGCCTGGAGCGGAGGGAACTACAATGAGCAGTTCTTC. It encodes CAWSGGNYNEQFF.

The sample holds one count of this clone. The chain combines TRBV28 with TRBJ2-7, with a tentative D call TRBD2 (5 bases). Germline CDR1 reads MDHEN; CDR2 reads SYDVKM. The CDR3 consists of 15 residues. Between the trimmed V and J ends, which lost 4 bases and 5 bases, there was a span of 18 bases. In nucleotides, the CDR3 is TGTGCCAGCAGTTCAAAGGCCCGAGGGCTCGACGAGCAGTACTTC. Translating gives CASSSKARGLDEQYF.

The chain uses TRBV24-1 and TRBJ1-2; tentatively, D is TRBD1 (5 bases). Trimming pared 4 bases from V and 2 bases from J, leaving 7 bases between. The CDR3 totals 13 residues. Germline lookup yields CDR1 KGHDR and CDR2 SFDVKD. This CDR3 is CATSERGNYGYTF. The CDR3 nucleotides read TGTGCCACCAGTGAAAGGGGAAACTATGGCTACACCTTC.